A selection of T cell receptor beta chains follows, all from one sample in a study of naive and memory T cell subsets. TCRdb itself ran the UMI-ligation and nested PCR reads through MiXCR, one entry per CDR3 protein. The sample carries some 150,000 distinct CDR3 sequences, about a sixth recorded once. Sample: naive CD4+ T cells from blood. Every receptor here comes from a human donor in good health. Both conserved end residues are part of each CDR3. The order of the fields is V gene, D gene, J gene, clone size, CDR3 DNA, CDR3 protein. The D gene is left open where the match is weak. Not every row has a clone size; where given, it reads once, few, many or a size class.

>TRBV10-3|NA|TRBJ2-1|NA
TGTGCCATCAGTGAGTCTAGCGGAAGCTCCTACAATGAGCAGTTCTTC
CAISESSGSSYNEQFF
>TRBV12-3/TRBV12-4|NA|TRBJ2-1|few
TGTGCCAGCAGTTTATGGGGACCTGAGCAGTTCTTC
CASSLWGPEQFF
>TRBV27|TRBD2|TRBJ2-1|once
TGTGCCAGCAGTCCGAATCCATCACTAGCGGGAGGTGAGTTCTTC
CASSPNPSLAGGEFF
>TRBV5-6|NA|TRBJ1-4|NA
TGTGCCAGCAGTGGGGGAATTGGAACGCGAAATGAAAAACTGTTTTTT
CASSGGIGTRNEKLFF
>TRBV7-9|NA|TRBJ2-7|NA
TGTGCCAGCAGAAAAACCTCAGGTGGCGACGAGCAGTACTTC
CASRKTSGGDEQYF
>TRBV12-5|TRBD2|TRBJ2-3|NA
TGTGCTAGTGGTTTGGGAACCTTAGCGGGCCCCACAGATACGCAGTATTTT
CASGLGTLAGPTDTQYF
>TRBV7-2|NA|TRBJ2-5|NA
TGTGCCAGCAGCCGGACTGCTTCCGAGACCCAGTACTTC
CASSRTASETQYF
>TRBV29-1|NA|TRBJ1-1|NA
TGCAGCTCCACAGGTCCTGTCGAAGCTTTCTTT
CSSTGPVEAFF
>TRBV20-1|TRBD2|TRBJ2-1|NA
TGCAGTGCGGAAGCGGGAGGGCCACGAAATGAGCAGTTCTTC
CSAEAGGPRNEQFF
>TRBV25-1|TRBD1|TRBJ1-4|few
TGTGCCAGCAGTGAAGGCGGGACAGGGCGGAGAAAACTGTTTTTT
CASSEGGTGRRKLFF
>TRBV29-1|NA|TRBJ1-2|NA
TGCAGCGTTGAAGAGATTTACTATGGCTACACCTTC
CSVEEIYYGYTF
>TRBV3-1|TRBD2|TRBJ2-1|few
TGTGCCAGCAGCCACCCAAGACTAGCGGGAGGGACTTCGCTGGTCTTC
CASSHPRLAGGTSLVF
>TRBV7-9|TRBD2|TRBJ2-3|few
TGTGCCAGCAGCTTAGGACTAGCGGGAGTCACAGATACGCAGTATTTT
CASSLGLAGVTDTQYF
>TRBV5-1|TRBD1|TRBJ2-1|NA
TGCGCCAGCAGCGCGGAGACAGGGTCCTACAATGAGCAGTTCTTC
CASSAETGSYNEQFF
>TRBV6-5|NA|TRBJ2-2|NA
TGTGCCAGCAGTTACTCAGGTCACTCAAACACCGGGGAGCTGTTTTTT
CASSYSGHSNTGELFF
>TRBV2|NA|TRBJ2-7|NA
TGTGCCAGCAGTGAAAGGCAGGTCGGATACGAGCAGTACTTC
CASSERQVGYEQYF
>TRBV5-1|NA|TRBJ1-3|NA
TGCGCCAGCAGCCTTGACGGGGGGTCTGGAAACACCATATATTTT
CASSLDGGSGNTIYF
>TRBV20-1|NA|TRBJ2-3|few
TGCAGTGCGCCGGACTACACTAGCACAGATACGCAGTATTTT
CSAPDYTSTDTQYF
>TRBV12-3/TRBV12-4|NA|TRBJ2-6|NA
TGTGCCAGCAGCCCGAGGGGGGGCGGGGGTATCTACTCTGGGGCCAACGTCCTGACTTTC
CASSPRGGGGIYSGANVLTF
>TRBV10-3|NA|TRBJ1-4|few
TGTGCCATCAGAGTTACAGACGGGGAAAAACTGTTTTTT
CAIRVTDGEKLFF
>TRBV28|TRBD1|TRBJ2-2|NA
TGTGCCAGCCATCGCCGGGACAGGGACACCGGGGAGCTGTTTTTT
CASHRRDRDTGELFF
>TRBV12-3/TRBV12-4|TRBD1|TRBJ2-3|NA
TGTGCCAGCAGTGTATTAAGGGGGCGCGCCCCAGATACGCAGTATTTT
CASSVLRGRAPDTQYF
>TRBV25-1|NA|TRBJ2-5|NA
TGTGCCAGCAGTGACCCAGGGGTCTACCAAGAGACCCAGTACTTC
CASSDPGVYQETQYF
>TRBV20-1|NA|TRBJ2-7|few
TGCAGTGCTAGAGATACGACGGGTTCCTACGAGCAGTACTTC
CSARDTTGSYEQYF
>TRBV7-9|NA|TRBJ2-5|NA
TGTGCCAGCAGCTTGAATGAGCAAAGGGAGACCCAGTACTTC
CASSLNEQRETQYF
>TRBV2|TRBD1|TRBJ1-1|NA
TGTGCCAGCAAGACGGGACAGTGGAACACTGAAGCTTTCTTT
CASKTGQWNTEAFF
>TRBV6-1|TRBD1|TRBJ2-7|many
TGTGCCAGCAGTGCGACAGGGTACGAGCAGTACTTC
CASSATGYEQYF
>TRBV7-9|NA|TRBJ2-3|NA
TGTGCCAGCAGCCCCCAAGTCACAGATACGCAGTATTTT
CASSPQVTDTQYF
>TRBV3-1|NA|TRBJ2-7|few
TGTGCCAGCAGCCAAAGGTCCCAGGGGCCCCCCCAGTACTTC
CASSQRSQGPPQYF
>TRBV5-1|TRBD1|TRBJ1-2|NA
TGCGCCAGCAGCGGCGACAGGGTGGAAGGCTACACCTTC
CASSGDRVEGYTF
>TRBV2|TRBD1|TRBJ2-1|NA
TGTGCCAGCAGTGGACCAGGGGGCGCGTACAATGAGCAGTTCTTC
CASSGPGGAYNEQFF
>TRBV5-1|NA|TRBJ2-7|many
TGCGCCAGCAGCTTCGAGGGGTACGAGCAGTACTTC
CASSFEGYEQYF
>TRBV30|TRBD1|TRBJ1-6|NA
TGTGCCTGGATCGTAGTTCGGGACAGCGGCTCCTATAATTCACCCCTCCACTTT
CAWIVVRDSGSYNSPLHF
>TRBV20-1|NA|TRBJ2-3|NA
TGCAGTGCTAGTTTTATCCCCGCGGAAAGAGACCCCGATACGCAGTATTTT
CSASFIPAERDPDTQYF
>TRBV7-9|NA|TRBJ2-5|few
TGTGCCAGCAGCTCCTGGACTAAAGAGACCCAGTACTTC
CASSSWTKETQYF
>TRBV5-1|NA|TRBJ2-5|NA
TGCGCCAGCAGCTGGCAGGCAGAAGAGACCCAGTACTTC
CASSWQAEETQYF
>TRBV7-9|NA|TRBJ2-2|many
TGTGCCAGCAGCCCAGAGAAGAACACCGGGGAGCTGTTTTTT
CASSPEKNTGELFF
>TRBV5-6|NA|TRBJ1-1|NA
TGTGCCAGCAGCTTGGCCGGTGGTGTCAGCGACACTGAAGCTTTCTTT
CASSLAGGVSDTEAFF
>TRBV3-1|NA|TRBJ1-5|few
TGTGCCAGCAGCCAATTCCTCGGCGGGGTCAATCAGCCCCAGCATTTT
CASSQFLGGVNQPQHF
>TRBV7-2|NA|TRBJ2-3|few
TGTGCCAGCAGCTTATTTGGGGGCGGGGGTTACGATACGCAGTATTTT
CASSLFGGGGYDTQYF
>TRBV12-3/TRBV12-4|TRBD1|TRBJ1-3|NA
TGTGCCAGCAGCAGGGACAGATACTCTGGAAACACCATATATTTT
CASSRDRYSGNTIYF
>TRBV7-3|NA|TRBJ2-3|few
TGTGCCAGCAGCACGCCAGGGGTAGGCACAGATACGCAGTATTTT
CASSTPGVGTDTQYF
>TRBV30|NA|TRBJ2-4|few
TGTGCCTGGAGTGGCTCCCTCCTAGCCAAAAACATTCAGTACTTC
CAWSGSLLAKNIQYF
>TRBV7-9|NA|TRBJ1-6|NA
TGTGCCAGCAGCTTAGATTTCCCCAGTGGCTCACCCCTCCACTTT
CASSLDFPSGSPLHF
>TRBV20-1|NA|TRBJ1-6|NA
TGCAGTGCTGCTCTAGGTTCTGGGACATCAGGTTCACCCCTCCACTTT
CSAALGSGTSGSPLHF
>TRBV20-1|TRBD2|TRBJ2-7|few
TGCAGTGCAGCGACTAGCGGGAGGTCCAATTACGAGCAGTACTTC
CSAATSGRSNYEQYF
>TRBV29-1|NA|TRBJ2-1|NA
TGCAGCGTTACCCGGGACTCCGTCGTCCATGAGCAGTTCTTC
CSVTRDSVVHEQFF
>TRBV5-1|NA|TRBJ2-2|NA
TGCGCCAGCAGCTTGGAAGCGGTTCACACCGGGGAGCTGTTTTTT
CASSLEAVHTGELFF
>TRBV3-1|NA|TRBJ1-1|NA
TGTGCCAGCAGCCATGGCGGGGGTACGACTGAAGCTTTCTTT
CASSHGGGTTEAFF
>TRBV18|NA|TRBJ1-5|many
TGTGCCAGCTCACCACCGGGCGTCCAGGCCGGTGGCAATCAGCCCCAGCATTTT
CASSPPGVQAGGNQPQHF
>TRBV10-3|NA|TRBJ2-5|many
TGTGCCATCAGTGAGTCACCCGGGGAGGAGACCCAGTACTTC
CAISESPGEETQYF